What follows are 18 T cell receptor beta chains derived from one specimen sequenced in a study of T cell responses to AZD1222 COVID-19 vaccine. The data were produced by immunoSEQ multiplex PCR, yet TCRdb's version contains in-frame clones alone and is incomplete. The sample shows roughly 130,000 clones, 86% of them seen only once. The sequenced sample was peripheral blood, obtained on day 0 of AZD1222 vaccination. The receptors come from an adult in good health.

The chain recombines TRBV6-1 with TRBJ1-4; unclear D gene. Per germline, CDR1 MNHNS and CDR2 SASEGT. The CDR3 has 13 amino acids. The germline V and J ends were trimmed by 3 bases and 8 bases, with 10 bases remaining between them. CDR3 nucleotides: TGTGCCAGCAGTGAGGGGAGGATCGAAAAACTGTTTTTT. Its translation: CASSEGRIEKLFF.

The gene calls are TRBV28 and TRBJ2-1, with 9 positions matching TRBD1. The germline CDR1 and CDR2 sequences are MDHEN and SYDVKM. CDR3 length: 17 residues. V gave up 3 bases and J gave up 7 bases; unmatched junction bases: 13. Here the CDR3 reads CASSFFWGRGTGNEQFF. The CDR3 nucleotides read TGTGCCAGCAGTTTCTTTTGGGGGCGGGGGACAGGGAATGAGCAGTTCTTC.

The J gene is TRBJ2-3, the V gene TRBV9; TRBD2 aligns across 7 bases. CDR3 size: 13 residues. The V and J ends lost 6 bases and 5 bases, in that order; junction bases with no gene match: 6. Germline assignment: CDR1 SGDLS and CDR2 YYNGEE. In DNA form, the CDR3 reads TGTGCCAGCACGGGAGGATCTGGAGATACGCAGTATTTT. It specifies CASTGGSGDTQYF.

The chain links TRBV4-1 to TRBJ2-5, with TRBD1 as a possible D gene (6 bases). The CDR3 is made up of 17 amino acids. V lost 3 bases to trimming and J lost 3 bases, with 20 bases between them. Looked up from germline, CDR1 is MGHRA and CDR2 is YSYEKL. CDR3 region: CASSQDRFFFGKETQYF. CDR3 nucleotides: TGCGCCAGCAGCCAGGACAGATTTTTTTTTGGTAAAGAGACCCAGTACTTC.

The V call is TRBV10-3, the J call TRBJ2-7, with 7 bases lining up with TRBD1. From germline, CDR1 is ENHRY and CDR2 SYGVKD. The CDR3 length is 11 residues. The ends lost 10 bases at V and 8 bases at J; junction bases unmatched: 8. CDR3 amino acids: CAKKTGDQQYF. The CDR3 nucleotides read TGTGCCAAGAAAACAGGGGACCAGCAGTACTTC.

This chain uses TRBV12-3 or TRBV12-4 with TRBJ2-3; no clear D. V was clipped by 5 bases and J by 0 bases, with 6 bases between them. The CDR3 has 13 residues. The CDR3 coding sequence is TGTGCCAGCAGTAAGGACAGCACAGATACGCAGTATTTT. This encodes CASSKDSTDTQYF.

This chain uses TRBV9 with TRBJ2-7; weak D call: TRBD2 (6 bases). Germline CDR1 reads SGDLS; CDR2 reads YYNGEE. V was trimmed by 3 bases and J by 6 bases, leaving 16 bases between them. The CDR3 extends over 14 amino acids. CDR3 nucleotides: TGTGCCAGCAGCGCCCAGCCTACCGGGGGCGAGCAGTACTTC. This sequence encodes CASSAQPTGGEQYF.

The chain is built from TRBV13 and TRBJ2-7; 14 positions match TRBD2. Per the germline V gene, CDR1 is PRHDT and CDR2 is FYEKMQ (reference sequence). V shed 5 bases and J 2 bases; nucleotides not matched to a gene: 2. The CDR3 loop spans 15 amino acids. CDR3 in amino acids: CASSRGLAGAYEQYF. CDR3 bases: TGTGCCAGCAGCCGGGGACTAGCGGGGGCCTACGAGCAGTACTTC.

The chain couples TRBV15 to TRBJ1-1, with TRBD1 as a possible D gene (5 bases). V was trimmed by 0 bases and J by 1 base, leaving 9 bases between them. The CDR3 sequence is 15 residues long. The V gene's germline CDR1 is LNHNV and CDR2 YYDKDF (reference sequence). The CDR3 sequence is CATSRDLRENTEAFF. Written as DNA, the CDR3 is TGTGCCACCAGCAGAGATCTCAGGGAGAACACTGAAGCTTTCTTT.

This rearrangement joins TRBV9 to TRBJ2-1, with 8 bases that match TRBD1. This CDR3 contains 16 residues. Germline V gene data show CDR1 as SGDLS and CDR2 as YYNGEE. Losses at the gene ends were 4 bases for V and 8 bases for J; bases not matched to a gene: 14. CDR3 sequence (DNA): TGTGCCAGCAGCCCAGAAGACCGACAGGGGTGGGATGAGCAGTTCTTC. Residues: CASSPEDRQGWDEQFF.

The J gene is TRBJ1-1, the V gene TRBV6-6; D perhaps matches TRBD1 (6 bases). The length of the CDR3 is 15 residues. Germline loops: CDR1 MNHNY, CDR2 SVGAGI (reference sequence). The V gene lost 5 bases and the J gene lost 1 base, with 14 bases spanning the gap. CDR3 amino acids: CASSLGGFGNTEAFF. The DNA for the CDR3 is TGTGCCAGCAGTCTAGGGGGGTTTGGGAACACTGAAGCTTTCTTT.

The rearrangement uses TRBV7-2 and TRBJ2-1; the D gene could be TRBD1 or TRBD2 (6 bases each). Trimming cost V 1 base and J 4 bases, with 11 bases left between them. The CDR3 totals 15 residues. The germline V gene encodes CDR1 SGHTA and CDR2 FQGNSA. CDR3 DNA sequence: TGTGCCAGCAGCTTAGTAGGGGGGAGATACAATGAGCAGTTCTTC. The encoded protein is CASSLVGGRYNEQFF.

The chain links TRBV19 to TRBJ1-4; D is uncertain. The CDR3 extends over 14 amino acids. With 6 bases removed from V and 8 bases from J, the gap between germline ends came to 16 bases. Germline V gives CDR1 LNHDA, CDR2 SQIVND (reference sequence). The CDR3 protein is CASSPLGGPEKLFF. CDR3 DNA: TGTGCCAGTAGCCCCTTGGGAGGGCCGGAAAAACTGTTTTTT.

The chain recombines TRBV5-1 with TRBJ2-2; D is perhaps TRBD1 (5 bases). CDR1 and CDR2 from the germline V gene are SGHRS and YFSETQ. The CDR3 runs to 16 residues. Trimming cost V 0 bases and J 1 base, with 10 bases left between them. CDR3 amino acids: CASSLASRENTGELFF. The DNA of the CDR3 is TGCGCCAGCAGCTTGGCCAGCAGGGAGAACACCGGGGAGCTGTTTTTT.

The gene calls are TRBV7-9 and TRBJ2-5; tentatively, D is TRBD2 (5 bases). V lost 1 base, J lost 12 bases, and 24 bases lay in between. Germline CDR1 reads SEHNR; CDR2 reads FQNEAQ (reference sequence). This CDR3 has 16 amino acids. CDR3 DNA: TGTGCCAGCAGCTTAGGTTCGGCGGGCGGTCATGAGTTCGAGTACTTC. Translated, it gives CASSLGSAGGHEFEYF.

This sequence joins TRBV7-9 and TRBJ2-7; D is uncertain. The V gene's germline CDR1 is SEHNR and CDR2 FQNEAQ (reference sequence). The CDR3 length is 15 residues. Trimming stripped 6 bases from V and 5 bases from J, with 20 bases between. Here the CDR3 reads CASSITRVGRHEQYF. CDR3 bases: TGTGCCAGCAGTATAACCCGGGTCGGGCGGCACGAGCAGTACTTC.

The chain carries TRBV5-4 and TRBJ1-6; D gene unclear. With 0 bases removed from V and 3 bases from J, the gap between germline ends came to 7 bases. Germline V gene data show CDR1 as SGHNT and CDR2 as YYREEE (reference sequence). The CDR3 is made up of 15 amino acids. The CDR3 sequence: CASSLGTYYNSPLHF. DNA of the CDR3: TGTGCCAGCAGCTTGGGGACTTACTATAATTCACCCCTCCACTTT.

The rearrangement joins TRBV9 to TRBJ1-2, with 7 bases lining up with TRBD1. This CDR3 contains 14 residues. Germline CDR1 is SGDLS and CDR2 is YYNGEE. With V trimmed by 3 bases and J by 8 bases, 10 bases remained unmatched. CDR3 protein: CASSESTGLRGYTF. The CDR3 bases are TGTGCCAGCAGCGAGTCGACAGGGTTGAGGGGCTACACCTTC.